This TCR beta chain derives from a study of cytotoxic CD8 clonotypes in ibrutinib-treated CLL. Whole-study results and caveats: Clonality (at baseline) was higher than in age-matched healthy donors and tracked circulating CD8+ T-cell counts. Clonality rose at ibrutinib response, held steady in sustained remission, and fell toward baseline at progression.

Only in-frame clones appear in the TCRdb table, and some are missing; sequencing was by immunoSEQ multiplex PCR. The sample lists roughly 63,000 clones, roughly 57% occurring once. Regarding this clone: Its antigen is undetermined.

The V gene's germline CDR1 is LNHNV and CDR2 YYDKDF (reference sequence). The CDR3 has 14 residues. V was trimmed by 3 bases and J by 5 bases, leaving 11 bases between them. This material consisted of PBMCs, taken after 12 months of ibrutinib treatment. J is TRBJ1-5 and V is TRBV15, with unresolved D. The sequence was collected from a human donor with chronic lymphocytic leukemia. The CDR3 loop reads CATSSLSIYQPQHF. The CDR3 DNA follows: TGTGCCACCAGCAGCCTCAGTATTTATCAGCCCCAGCATTTT.